The source of this TCR beta chain is a study of blood T cell repertoires in COVID-19. Background on the study: There were acute and convalescent COVID-19 samples, and they came from the United States, Italy and Spain. From T cells, B-cell-depleted T cells, or PBMCs came the material, which was cDNA or gDNA.

Measured with immunoSEQ multiplex PCR; TCRdb has only the in-frame clones, and not every one. The sample lists fewer than 200,000 clones; 75% to 90% were seen once. This CDR3 spans 15 amino acids. The germline gives CDR1 MNHEY, CDR2 SVGAGI. Trimming took 8 bases from V and 3 from J; bases not matched to a gene: 8. This clonotype originated in a human donor with acute or convalescent COVID-19. The donor label of this sample is uncertain. The sample was peripheral blood. The genes are TRBV6-5 and TRBJ1-1; 11 bases align to TRBD1. This chain's CDR3 is CASSGQGAGDTEAFF. DNA for the CDR3: TGTGCCAGCTCTGGACAGGGGGCAGGGGACACTGAAGCTTTCTTT.